This T cell receptor (beta chain) stems from a study of shared clonotypes between healthy human individuals. Study results and limitations: Researchers found naive subsets generally carried larger estimated richness than memory subsets. A few donors had around 5% of their naive CD4 clonotypes in common.

Researchers divided each subset's genomic DNA evenly across several immunoSEQ plates. The method was immunoSEQ multiplex PCR; TCRdb's version includes in-frame clones alone and lacks a portion of them. This repertoire shows 2 million to 2.5 million clones, around 95% found once; its top ten account for roughly 0.13%. Of note for this clone: Antigen specificity is unknown.

The CDR3 consists of 14 residues. The germline V and J ends were trimmed by 5 bases and 7 bases, with 15 bases remaining between them. In germline, CDR1 is LGHNA, CDR2 YSLEER. This receptor was identified in a man younger than 30 in good health. The V call is TRBV4-3, the J call TRBJ2-1, with D possibly being TRBD1 or TRBD2 (6 bases each). The sequenced sample consisted of naive CD4+ T cells sorted from blood. This sample's subset: CD45RA+ positively selected. This chain's CDR3 is CASSLERGRNEQFF. The DNA for the CDR3 is TGCGCCAGCAGCTTAGAGAGGGGGAGGAATGAGCAGTTCTTC.